This TCR beta chain was documented in a study of T cell changes during pregnancy in multiple sclerosis (dated by TCRdb to between 2019 and 2020). For the wider study: The study looked at changes in the T cell repertoire across pregnancy in women with multiple sclerosis.

The germline V and J ends show losses of 5 bases and 2 bases respectively, and no gene match explains 6 bases of the junction. The CDR3, cysteine through phenylalanine, is 14 amino acids long. Only the CDR3 DNA is retained, 42 bases long and in frame from the first base. Comments on this clone: The antigen this receptor binds is unknown. No much larger clonotype is one base removed from it; base qualities were not supplied.

Libraries were prepared through the immunoSEQ multiplex PCR assay. TCRdb carries this immuneACCESS record with in-frame sequences only. Its versions omit some clonotypes, under half of them owing to an unresolved V gene in the studies checked, with the rest unexplained. The table for this sample lists 60,000 to 90,000 clones; about 94% of them were counted only once. Of the sample, around 1.6% is held by the ten largest clones. The rearranged chain carries TRBV5-3 and TRBJ2-7; 8 junctional bases match TRBD1. TRBV5-3 is an ORF, with its function uncertain. The sequence was collected from a female donor in good health, enrolled as a control in a pregnancy study. The sample in question was peripheral blood, obtained in the first trimester of pregnancy. The DNA reads TGTGCCAGAAGATTAGACAGGGGTACCTACGAGCAGTACTTC. The resulting protein is CARRLDRGTYEQYF.